The sequence of this T cell receptor delta chain was determined in a study of γδ T cells in repeated Plasmodium falciparum infection. Points on this clone: The protein in TCRdb stems from a much larger clone and differs at residue 16 from this DNA's translation, likely a read error; here the protein is translated from the DNA.

Both TRG and TRD chains were sequenced from each sorted sample. TCRdb reprocessed the multiplex PCR reads through CATT. This sample has around 57,000 delta-chain clones, with over 1.5% found just once. Sequenced sample: gamma-delta T cells from blood. The sequence derives from a pool of human donors (malaria-infected and uninfected, not separated).

CDR3 sequence: CALGDLPRVDALGDTGRNTDKLIF. The CDR3 DNA follows: TGTGCTCTTGGGGATCTTCCTAGGGTCGATGCGCTGGGGGATACCGGACGCAACACCGATAAACTCATCTTT. The rearrangement links TRDV1 to TRDJ1, with TRDD3 identical over 11 bases. Trimming cost V 3 bases and J 0 bases; bases outside gene matches: 27. Germline CDR1 reads TSWWSYY; CDR2 reads QGS. This CDR3 region has 24 residues.